This TCR beta chain was found in a study of T cell changes during pregnancy in multiple sclerosis. This CDR3 has 15 residues. V was clipped by 2 bases and J by 8 bases, with 15 bases between them. Germline values: CDR1 PRHDT, CDR2 FYEKMQ (reference sequence). Generated by immunoSEQ multiplex PCR, the TCRdb table keeps only in-frame clones and is missing some. Of approximately 31,000 clones in the sample, over 85% were seen once. The source material was CD4+ T cells from peripheral blood mononuclear cells, sampled in the second trimester of pregnancy. The chain is built from TRBV13 and TRBJ1-4; D is ambiguous. The origin of this receptor is a female donor in good health, enrolled as a control in a pregnancy study. CDR3 DNA: TGTGCCAGCAGCTTAAGCTGGTCGGGAGGGGAAAAACTGTTTTTT. Translated: CASSLSWSGGEKLFF.